These T cell receptor beta chains were read from a single sample in a study of CD4 T cells in relation to SARS-CoV-2 and coronaviruses. TCRdb's copy holds only in-frame clones and misses some; the assay was immunoSEQ multiplex PCR. There are about 29,000 clones in the sample; 60% to 80% occur only once, and approximately 13% lies in the top ten. These receptors have no known antigen. Sequences were obtained from CD4+ T cells from PBMCs, cultured in vitro. The receptors come from a human donor in good health. CDR3s include the opening cysteine and the closing phenylalanine or tryptophan. The D gene is left open where the match is weak. Some rows mark clone size as missing; the rest say once, few, many or name a class of expanded clone.

14	TRBV19	TRBD1	TRBJ1-2	.	TGTGCCAGTAGTAAGGTCGGGACAGGGAAAGGCTACACCTTC	CASSKVGTGKGYTF
13	TRBV6-5	TRBD1	TRBJ2-7	once	TGTGCCAGCAGAGGACAGGGGGCGGGTGAGCAGTACTTC	CASRGQGAGEQYF
14	TRBV4-1	.	TRBJ2-5	.	TGCGCCAGCAGCCTAGCCTGGGGGGAAGAGACCCAGTACTTC	CASSLAWGEETQYF
15	TRBV3-1/TRBV3-2	.	TRBJ1-2	once	TGTGCCAGCAGCCAAACATTGAGGGCGGACTATGGCTACACCTTC	CASSQTLRADYGYTF
13	TRBV7-9	TRBD2	TRBJ2-5	.	TGTGCCAGCAGAAGCGGGGCGCGGGAGACCCAGTACTTC	CASRSGARETQYF
12	TRBV6-2/TRBV6-3	.	TRBJ1-1	few	TGTGCCAGCAGCCGGGGGAACACTGAAGCTTTCTTT	CASSRGNTEAFF
12	TRBV25-1	.	TRBJ1-2	.	TGTGCCAGCAGTGAATTCTGGGTCGGCTACACCTTC	CASSEFWVGYTF
16	TRBV18	.	TRBJ2-3	.	TGTGCCAGCTCACCAACACGTCGAACGGCTTCAGATACGCAGTATTTT	CASSPTRRTASDTQYF
15	TRBV3-1/TRBV3-2	TRBD1	TRBJ2-1	.	TGTGCCAGCAGCCAAGGCGGACAGGGATACAATGAGCAGTTCTTC	CASSQGGQGYNEQFF
19	TRBV18	TRBD2	TRBJ2-1	.	TGTGCCAGCTCACCGTCTAATGGAGCGGGAGGCCCAACTTACAATGAGCAGTTCTTC	CASSPSNGAGGPTYNEQFF
16	TRBV4-1	.	TRBJ1-4	once	TGCGCCAGCAGCCAAGCGACAGGCGACAATAATGAAAAACTGTTTTTT	CASSQATGDNNEKLFF
14	TRBV19	TRBD1	TRBJ2-1	once	TGTGCCAGCGGGCAGACAGGGGGACGGAATGAGCAGTTCTTC	CASGQTGGRNEQFF
14	TRBV9	.	TRBJ1-4	.	TGTGCCAGCAGCGTTGGGGGGTTAGGTGAAAAACTGTTTTTT	CASSVGGLGEKLFF
18	TRBV7-2	.	TRBJ1-2	.	TGTGCCAGCAGCTTAGGAGGGGCGGCAGGAGCGGTGGGCTATGGCTACACCTTC	CASSLGGAAGAVGYGYTF
12	TRBV2	.	TRBJ1-2	once	TGTGCCAGCAGCCCCCGGGCCCAAGGCTACACCTTC	CASSPRAQGYTF
14	TRBV19	TRBD1	TRBJ2-7	.	TGTGCCAGTAGTATGACAGGGGCAAGCTACGAGCAGTACTTC	CASSMTGASYEQYF
14	TRBV29-1	TRBD1	TRBJ2-1	.	TGCAGCGCTGGCGGACAGGTCGTATACAATGAGCAGTTCTTC	CSAGGQVVYNEQFF
16	TRBV18	TRBD1	TRBJ1-5	.	TGTGCCAGCTCCCCAAACCCGACAGGGGGCAATCAGCCCCAGCATTTT	CASSPNPTGGNQPQHF
13	TRBV7-7	.	TRBJ2-2	.	TGTGCCAGCAGCCCTACATTACCCGGGGAGCTGTTTTTT	CASSPTLPGELFF
15	TRBV3-1/TRBV3-2	.	TRBJ2-7	few	TGTGCCAGCAGCCAAGATGTTCGGGGGCGAGGGGAGCAGTACTTC	CASSQDVRGRGEQYF
16	TRBV6-6	TRBD1	TRBJ2-1	.	TGTGCCAGCAGTACCCCGGGACAGGGGGCCTACAATGAGCAGTTCTTC	CASSTPGQGAYNEQFF
12	TRBV6-6	.	TRBJ1-3	.	TGTGCCAGCAGTACCCTGGGAAACACCATATATTTT	CASSTLGNTIYF
17	TRBV7-9	.	TRBJ2-3	.	TGTGCCAGCAGCCCCGGGGGCGGGCGGGACCGGAAAGATACGCAGTATTTT	CASSPGGGRDRKDTQYF
15	TRBV6-5	.	TRBJ1-6	.	TGTGCCAGCAGTTACTCCCAGGGTCGGGGTTCACCCCTCCACTTT	CASSYSQGRGSPLHF
13	TRBV28	.	TRBJ2-3	.	TGTGCCAGCAGTTCCGGGGTCACAGATACGCAGTATTTT	CASSSGVTDTQYF
13	TRBV18	.	TRBJ1-5	.	TGTGCCAGCTCGCCGGCACTTAATCAGCCCCAGCATTTT	CASSPALNQPQHF
15	TRBV3-1/TRBV3-2	TRBD1	TRBJ1-6	.	TGTGCCAGCAGCCAGGGACAGGCGCGGAATTCACCCCTCCACTTT	CASSQGQARNSPLHF
12	TRBV7-9	.	TRBJ2-3	.	TGTGCCAGCAGCTTCAGTACAGATACGCAGTATTTT	CASSFSTDTQYF